The clone carrying this TCR beta chain has a count of ten or more. Its antigen remains unidentified. Described time point: newly diagnosed GD, antithyroid drugs for less than 3 months. There was RNA extracted from PBMCs, and the TCR library was made from it. This entry belongs to a study of regulatory T cells in long-lasting Graves disease. About the study: For a period under 3 months, newly diagnosed Graves' patients had taken antithyroid drugs. Study-level results: Persistent cases of Graves' showed reduced TCR diversity relative to newly diagnosed patients. When disease was persistent, TRBV28, TRBJ1-2 and TRBJ2-5 were the favored segments.

The CDR3 runs to 13 residues. V gave up 6 bases and J gave up 2 bases, with 10 bases separating them. Germline CDR1 SGHNT, CDR2 YENEEA. Arm-PCR with iRepertoire HTBI primers amplified the CDR3 regions for these TCR beta libraries. TCRdb used MiXCR to reprocess the multiplex PCR reads, holding one entry per CDR3 protein. The sample records 200,000 to 250,000 distinct CDR3 sequences, around 19% being singletons. These sequences were also reported in another study, on T cells in Graves' hyperthyroidism and ophthalmopathy.

Sample: peripheral blood mononuclear cells (PBMCs), taken at new diagnosis, from a patient treated with antithyroid drugs. This chain joins TRBV11-3 and TRBJ1-2; a weak D match, TRBD1 (5 bases). The TCR comes from a woman in her 30s with Graves disease. As DNA, the CDR3 is TGTGCCAGCAGTCCTCGGGACAACTATGGCTACACCTTC. It is translated as CASSPRDNYGYTF.